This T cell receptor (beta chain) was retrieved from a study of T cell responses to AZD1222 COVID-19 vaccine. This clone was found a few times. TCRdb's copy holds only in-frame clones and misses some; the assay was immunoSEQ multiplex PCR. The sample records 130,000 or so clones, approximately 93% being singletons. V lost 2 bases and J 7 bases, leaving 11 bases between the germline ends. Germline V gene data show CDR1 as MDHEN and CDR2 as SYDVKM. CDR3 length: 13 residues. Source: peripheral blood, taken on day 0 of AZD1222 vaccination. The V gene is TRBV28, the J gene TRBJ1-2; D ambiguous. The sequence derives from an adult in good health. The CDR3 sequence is CASSLRAAPGYTF. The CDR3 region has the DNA TGTGCCAGCAGTTTACGGGCAGCCCCTGGCTACACCTTC.